Presented here are 31 T cell receptor beta chains from one specimen sequenced in a study of T cells in women clearing cervical HPV infection. Measured with immunoSEQ multiplex PCR; TCRdb has only the in-frame clones, and not every one. The listing contains under 30,000 clones. What was sequenced was blood buffy coat. These receptors originate from a woman between 18 and 70 years old with a cervical HPV16 infection that either progressed to CIN3+ or cleared (not recorded which).

In regard to this clone: The CDR3 end lies 3 residues beyond the end of the read and is filled in from the germline J gene. This chain connects TRBV2 to TRBJ2-3, with D perhaps TRBD2 (6 bases). Germline CDR1 SNHLY, CDR2 FYNNEI. The CDR3 runs to 13 residues. The germline V and J ends were trimmed by 4 bases and 8 bases, with 13 bases remaining between them. The CDR3 loop reads CASSGGELRTQYF. The CDR3 bases that were read are TGTGCCAGCAGTGGGGGGGAACTTCGTACG.

To note about this clone: The CDR3 end is not reached by the read, which stops 3 residues before it; the germline J gene fills it in. This chain joins TRBV12-3 or TRBV12-4 and TRBJ2-3; TRBD2 is a possible D gene (6 bases). This CDR3 region has 15 residues. V lost 3 bases to trimming and J lost 2 bases, with 12 bases between them. The part of the CDR3 DNA that was read is TGTGCCAGCAGTTTTCGGACTACAGACACAGATACG. Translation gives CASSFRTTDTDT. Given in full, the CDR3 is CASSFRTTDTDTQYF.

As for this clone: One junction end disagrees with the germline gene, perhaps due to a read error. The DNA ends 3 residues before the CDR3 does, and the rest of the CDR3 is filled in from the germline J gene. Additional DNA sequences in this sample encode the identical CDR3. This chain connects TRBV7-6 to TRBJ1-3; TRBD1 is a possible D gene (6 bases). The germline V gene has CDR1 SGHVS and CDR2 FNYEAQ. The length of the CDR3 is 17 residues. The chain's CDR3 is CASSPPDSDISGNTIYF. The sequenced part of the CDR3 DNA is TGTGCCAGCAGCCCCCCGGACAGTGATATCTCTGGAAACACT.

With respect to this clone: The CDR3 end falls 3 residues outside the read, so it is completed with the germline J gene. The rearrangement links TRBV18 to TRBJ1-2, with 9 bases that match TRBD1. CDR1 is KGHSH, CDR2 LQKENI, per germline. The CDR3 extends over 15 amino acids. The CDR3 region is CASSGDRGGGYDYTF. CDR3 bases read: TGTGCCAGCTCAGGAGACAGGGGGGGCGGCTACGAC.

A note on this clone: The read ends 3 residues early relative to the CDR3; the germline J gene fills the gap. V usage is TRBV20-1 and J usage is TRBJ2-7; 9 positions agree with TRBD1. The J segment lost 5 bases and the V segment lost 6 bases, leaving 8 bases of the junction unmatched. Germline V gene lookup returns CDR1 DFQATT and CDR2 SNEGSKA (reference sequence). The CDR3 runs 13 residues. Incomplete CDR3 DNA: TGCAGTGCCGCCGGACAGGGGCTGGACGAG. Protein product: CSAAGQGLDE. The CDR3 reads in full as CSAAGQGLDEQYF.

Note on this clone: The read terminates 3 residues ahead of where the CDR3 ends, so the germline J gene completes it. The chain employs TRBV19 and TRBJ2-3; no reliable D call. The CDR3 length is 13 residues. The V end was cut by 8 bases, the J end by 3 bases, with 12 bases between. Germline V gene lookup returns CDR1 LNHDA and CDR2 SQIVND (reference sequence). CDR3 protein: CASASDTTDTQYF. CDR3 DNA (partial): TGTGCCAGTGCGAGCGATACGACAGATACG.

As for this clone: The read finishes 3 residues shy of the CDR3 end, and the germline J gene is used to complete it. J is TRBJ2-1 and V is TRBV7-2; D assignment may be TRBD1 or TRBD2 (6 bases each). Germline CDR1 and CDR2: SGHTA and FQGNSA. V lost 2 bases and J 4 bases, leaving 12 bases between the germline ends. This CDR3 has 15 amino acids. The part of the CDR3 DNA that was read is TGTGCCAGCAGCTTAACGGAGGGGACATACAATGAG. It encodes CASSLTEGTYNE. Given in full, the CDR3 is CASSLTEGTYNEQFF.

As concerns this clone: The read comes to an end 3 residues before the CDR3 does, leaving the germline J gene to fill in the end. This chain uses TRBV5-1 with TRBJ2-7, with D perhaps matching TRBD1 (6 bases). Trimming pared 4 bases from V and 6 bases from J, leaving 14 bases between. In germline, CDR1 is SGHRS, CDR2 YFSETQ. The CDR3 totals 13 residues. CDR3 amino acids: CASSPTGPGEQYF. CDR3 DNA (partial): TGCGCCAGCAGCCCAACAGGGCCGGGCGAG.

With respect to this clone: The observed sequence ends 3 residues before the CDR3 terminus, with the missing tail filled in from the germline J gene. V gene TRBV7-9 combines with J gene TRBJ2-2; 9 bases are shared with TRBD2. Per the germline V gene, CDR1 is SEHNR and CDR2 is FQNEAQ (reference sequence). CDR3 size: 15 residues. After removal of 0 bases from V and 4 bases from J, the junction contained 0 bases not matched to a gene. The sequenced part of the CDR3 DNA is TGTGCCAGCAGCTTAGCTAGCGGGGGCACCGGGGAG. Translating it yields CASSLASGGTGE. The whole CDR3 reads CASSLASGGTGELFF.

As to this clone: The read stops 3 residues short of the end of the CDR3; the missing end is completed from the germline J gene. The V and J genes are TRBV5-6 and TRBJ1-5; possibly TRBD1 for D (5 bases). Trimming removed 4 bases from V and 0 bases from J, with 11 bases in between. CDR3 length: 15 residues. Per germline, CDR1 SGHDT and CDR2 YYEEEE. The CDR3 DNA, read in part, is TGTGCCAGCAGCGATGGGGCTGTTAGCAATCAGCCC. Encoded protein: CASSDGAVSNQP. The complete CDR3 sequence is CASSDGAVSNQPQHF.

Comments on this clone: The CDR3 end falls 3 residues outside the read, so it is completed with the germline J gene. This same CDR3 is encoded by further DNA sequences in the sample. This chain connects TRBV7-6 to TRBJ1-1; the D gene is possibly TRBD1 (6 bases). V lost 4 bases, J lost 7 bases, and 13 bases lay in between. The CDR3 length is 13 residues. CDR1 is SGHVS and CDR2 is FNYEAQ in the germline V gene. The CDR3 DNA, read in part, is TGTGCCAGCAGCTCCTCACAGGGAAGTGAA. Encoded protein: CASSSSQGSE. The whole CDR3 region reads CASSSSQGSEAFF.

Worth noting for this clone: Other DNA variants within this sample encode the same CDR3. CDR3 DNA, as far as it was read: TGTGCCAGCTCACCACCGTGGGACAGGGTAGGGGAGACC. Translated, it gives CASSPPWDRVGET. The CDR3 as a whole reads CASSPPWDRVGETQYF. The chain couples TRBV18 to TRBJ2-5, with TRBD1 matching 9 bases. The read halts 3 residues ahead of the CDR3 end, with the missing end drawn from the germline J gene. There are 16 residues in the CDR3. Looked up from germline, CDR1 is KGHSH and CDR2 is LQKENI. V shed 0 bases, J shed 5 bases, and the junction held 7 bases outside the gene matches. Full variable domain (missing parts from reference TRBV18 and TRBJ2-5): NAGVMQNPRHLVRRRGQEARLRCSPMKGHSHVYWYRQLPEEGLKFMVYLQKENIIDESGMPKERFSAEFPKEGPSILRIQQVVRGDSAAYFCASSPPWDRVGETQYFGPGTRLLVL.

Turning to this clone: The CDR3 extends 3 residues past the end of the read, so its final part is completed from the germline J gene. The rearrangement uses TRBV30 and TRBJ2-1, with 15 bases that match TRBD2. In germline, CDR1 is GTSNPN, CDR2 SVGIG (reference sequence). Trimming at V came to 0 bases and at J to 8 bases, leaving 14 bases not matched to a gene. The CDR3 is 19 residues long. CDR3 DNA (partial): TGTGCCTGGAGTGTCTTCCGGACTAGCGGGAGGGGCCCCTTCGATGAG. It translates to CAWSVFRTSGRGPFDE. The whole CDR3 sequence reads CAWSVFRTSGRGPFDEQFF.

As for this clone: Coverage ceases 3 residues before the CDR3 finishes, and the germline J gene fills in the end. The genes are TRBV7-9 and TRBJ1-2, with 7 bases that match TRBD1. The trim removed 1 base at V and 3 bases at J, leaving 5 bases unmatched. The CDR3 sequence is 15 residues long. Germline CDR1 is SEHNR and CDR2 is FQNEAQ (reference sequence). The CDR3 sequence is CASSLVPGGYYGYTF. The CDR3 DNA, read in part, is TGTGCCAGCAGCTTAGTGCCAGGGGGGTACTATGGC.

CDR3 DNA (partial): TGTGCCAGTAGTCTTGCGGGTATCTATGGC. Its protein is CASSLAGIYG. From start to end, the CDR3 is CASSLAGIYGYTF. This chain connects TRBV19 to TRBJ1-2; D gene uncertain. The DNA ends 3 residues before the CDR3 does, and the rest of the CDR3 is filled in from the germline J gene. The CDR3 runs 13 residues. CDR1 LNHDA and CDR2 SQIVND come from the germline V gene (reference sequence). Between the trimmed V and J ends, which lost 5 bases and 4 bases, there was a span of 11 bases. The full variable domain, rest sourced from reference TRBV19 and TRBJ1-2, is DGGITQSPKYLFRKEGQNVTLSCEQNLNHDAMYWYRQDPGQGLRLIYYSQIVNDFQKGDIAEGYSVSREKKESFPLTVTSAQKNPTAFYLCASSLAGIYGYTFGSGTRLTVV.

Regarding this clone: The sequence runs out 3 residues before the end of the CDR3; the remainder is reconstructed from the germline J gene. The chain links TRBV19 to TRBJ2-7; TRBD1 matches 10 bases. There are 15 residues in the CDR3. Germline assignment: CDR1 LNHDA and CDR2 SQIVND (reference sequence). V shed 5 bases and J 0 bases; nucleotides not matched to a gene: 4. CDR3 sequence reads: CASSDGTGVSYEQYF. The CDR3 bases that were read are TGTGCCAGTAGTGACGGGACAGGGGTCTCCTACGAG.

As concerns this clone: The read ends 3 residues early relative to the CDR3; the germline J gene fills the gap. The chain combines TRBV7-6 with TRBJ1-4, with unresolved D. Germline values: CDR1 SGHVS, CDR2 FNYEAQ. Between the trimmed V and J ends, which lost 7 bases and 6 bases, there was a span of 18 bases. The CDR3 runs 15 residues. The CDR3 is CASTLNPGRDEKLFF. Incomplete CDR3 DNA: TGTGCCAGCACCCTAAACCCGGGGAGAGATGAAAAA. The variable domain in full, with the rest retrieved from reference TRBV7-6 and TRBJ1-4, is GAGVSQSPRYKVTKRGQDVALRCDPISGHVSLYWYRQALGQGPEFLTYFNYEAQQDKSGLPNDRFSAERPEGSISTLTIQRTEQRDSAMYRCASTLNPGRDEKLFFGSGTQLSVL.

Comments on this clone: The read gets to within 3 residues of the CDR3 end, and the germline J gene fills in the rest. The rearrangement joins TRBV30 to TRBJ1-6; D gene unclear. Germline V gene data show CDR1 as GTSNPN and CDR2 as SVGIG (reference sequence). The V gene lost 0 bases and the J gene lost 8 bases, with 8 bases spanning the gap. This CDR3 comprises 13 residues. CDR3 bases read: TGTGCCTGGAGTGTAATGAGGGATTCACCC. Its translation: CAWSVMRDSP. The full-length CDR3 reads as CAWSVMRDSPLHF.

As to this clone: From the germline J gene comes the end of the CDR3, since the read stops 3 residues before it. The V and J genes are TRBV20-1 and TRBJ1-1, with 8 bases lining up with TRBD1. Germline V gives CDR1 DFQATT, CDR2 SNEGSKA (reference sequence). The CDR3 has 16 amino acids. The part of the CDR3 DNA that was read is TGCAGTGCTAGAGATTTAGCCACAGGGGGAGGCCGCGAA. Its translation: CSARDLATGGGRE. The complete CDR3 protein is CSARDLATGGGREAFF.

Remarks on this clone: The read ends 3 residues early relative to the CDR3; the germline J gene fills the gap. This sequence joins TRBV11-2 and TRBJ1-6; no clear D. V shed 0 bases and J shed 9 bases, with 6 bases lying between them. Germline V gene sequence: CDR1 SGHAT, CDR2 FQNNGV. CDR3 size: 13 residues. CDR3 sequence: CASSLEAVSPLHF. The DNA read from the CDR3 is TGTGCCAGCAGCTTAGAGGCGGTTTCACCC.

As for this clone: The read is 3 residues too short to cover the CDR3 end, so that end is filled in from the germline J gene. The rearrangement links TRBV5-1 to TRBJ1-4; 8 bases are a match to TRBD1. Germline lookup yields CDR1 SGHRS and CDR2 YFSETQ. The CDR3 extends over 15 amino acids. CDR3 bases read: TGCGCCAGCAGCCCGCTGGGACAGGACCACTCACCA. As protein: CASSPLGQDHSP. The full-length CDR3 reads as CASSPLGQDHSPLFF.

The CDR3 bases that were read are TGTGCCAGCTCACCGTCAGTCACTAGCAGTTACAATGAC. It encodes CASSPSVTSSYND. The entire CDR3 protein reads CASSPSVTSSYNDYTF. V is TRBV18 and J is TRBJ1-2; D ambiguous. The CDR3 goes on 3 residues after the read ends, and that part is filled in from the germline J gene. The CDR3 sequence is 16 residues long. Germline V CDR1 and CDR2: KGHSH, LQKENI.

Regarding this clone: Read sequence stops 3 residues before the CDR3 end, and the germline J gene provides the missing end. Other DNA sequences from this sample encode an identical CDR3 as well. The chain joins TRBV18 to TRBJ1-3; no clear D gene. Trimming took off 6 bases at V and 0 bases at J, with 9 bases between the two ends. The germline V gene encodes CDR1 KGHSH and CDR2 LQKENI. CDR3 length equals 14 residues. The DNA read from the CDR3 is TGTGCCAGCTCGCGGGCCAGCTCTGGAAACACC. This gives the protein CASSRASSGNT. In full, the CDR3 reads CASSRASSGNTIYF.

To note about this clone: From the germline J gene comes the end of the CDR3, since the read stops 3 residues before it. The V and J genes are TRBV4-2 and TRBJ2-7, with 8 bases identical to TRBD2. V dropped 4 bases and J dropped 3; count of bases not matched to a gene: 14. This CDR3 spans 17 amino acids. The germline gives CDR1 LGHNA, CDR2 YNFKEQ. CDR3 bases read: TGTGCCAGCAGCCCCGGGGGGGCTTCCATTCTACTCTACGAG. This gives the protein CASSPGGASILLYE. The entire CDR3 protein is CASSPGGASILLYEQYF.

Points on this clone: The DNA ends 3 residues before the CDR3 does, and the rest of the CDR3 is filled in from the germline J gene. The genes are TRBV12-5 and TRBJ1-1; D not certain. V was shortened by 5 bases and J by 1 base, with 14 bases between the two germline ends. Germline V gene data show CDR1 as LGHNT and CDR2 as FRNRAP. The CDR3 runs to 15 residues. Partial CDR3 DNA: TGTGCTAGTGGTGGCGTTTACAGCTCGAACACTGAA. Translated: CASGGVYSSNTE. The entire CDR3 protein reads CASGGVYSSNTEAFF.

As concerns this clone: Sequencing ends 3 residues short of the CDR3 end; the germline J gene provides the rest. J is TRBJ2-7 and V is TRBV7-2; tentative D call: TRBD1 (6 bases). Germline lookup yields CDR1 SGHTA and CDR2 FQGNSA. Trimming removed 3 bases from V and 2 bases from J, with 11 bases in between. The CDR3 runs to 14 residues. CDR3 bases read: TGTGCCAGCAGCTTGACAGGAAGAACCTACGAG. It specifies CASSLTGRTYE. The CDR3 in full is CASSLTGRTYEQYF.

For this clone: The read comes to an end 3 residues before the CDR3 does, leaving the germline J gene to fill in the end. The rearrangement joins TRBV6-4 to TRBJ2-2; 9 positions match TRBD1. Germline CDR1 is MRHNA and CDR2 is SNTAGT. The CDR3 runs 16 residues. The J segment lost 6 bases and the V segment lost 2 bases, leaving 7 bases of the junction unmatched. Incomplete CDR3 DNA: TGTGCCAGCAGTGACGGACAGGGGCGGTTGGCCGGGGAG. Translating gives CASSDGQGRLAGE. The full CDR3 is CASSDGQGRLAGELFF.

A remark on this clone: Read sequence stops 3 residues before the CDR3 end, and the germline J gene provides the missing end. The chain is built from TRBV10-2 and TRBJ1-5, with a possible D match to TRBD1 (5 bases). The germline CDR1 and CDR2 sequences are WSHSY and SAAADI. This CDR3 spans 14 amino acids. Trimming left V 4 bases short and J 3 bases short, with 10 bases between. Incomplete CDR3 DNA: TGCGCCAGCAGTGCTGGCAGGGTCAATCAGCCC. As protein: CASSAGRVNQP. The entire CDR3 is CASSAGRVNQPQHF.

Regarding this clone: The sequence runs out 3 residues before the end of the CDR3; the remainder is reconstructed from the germline J gene. The rearrangement uses TRBV19 and TRBJ1-3; 7 positions match TRBD1. V was clipped by 7 bases and J by 1 base; unmatched bases: 7. The CDR3 spans 15 residues. The germline CDR1 and CDR2 sequences are LNHDA and SQIVND (reference sequence). CDR3 residues: CASTTGELSGNTIYF. The sequenced part of the CDR3 DNA is TGTGCCAGTACAACAGGGGAGTTATCTGGAAACACC.

Regarding this clone: The read terminates 3 residues before the CDR3 end, so the remaining end is supplied by the germline J gene. The genes are TRBV18 and TRBJ1-5; a possible D gene is TRBD1 (6 bases). Germline CDR1 and CDR2: KGHSH and LQKENI. Trimming shortened V by 6 bases and J by 6 bases, and 18 bases separated the two germline ends. This CDR3 spans 15 amino acids. The sequenced part of the CDR3 DNA is TGTGCCAGCTCCGCCTCCCAGGGGCGAAGTCAGCCC. This codes for CASSASQGRSQP. The entire CDR3 sequence reads CASSASQGRSQPQHF.

Of note for this clone: The sequence runs out 3 residues before the end of the CDR3; the remainder is reconstructed from the germline J gene. The rearrangement joins TRBV11-2 to TRBJ2-3, with TRBD1 matching over 7 bases. The length of the CDR3 is 14 residues. The germline V gene encodes CDR1 SGHAT and CDR2 FQNNGV. J lost 5 bases, V lost 4 bases, and 6 bases had no gene match. The CDR3 region is CASSSTTGLDTQYF. The covered CDR3 bases are TGTGCCAGCAGCTCGACGACAGGGTTAGATACG.